This record looks at one T cell receptor beta chain sequence and its context. What it recognizes is unknown. The Oncomine TCR Beta short-read assay sequenced DNA from cultured CD4+ T cells. TCRdb redid the calling of the PCR reads with MiXCR, one entry per CDR3 protein. Here the sample spans several thousand distinct CDR3 sequences, roughly 38% being singletons. V lost 4 bases and J lost 3, with 8 bases in between. This CDR3 is built from 12 residues. CDR1 SGHRS and CDR2 YFSETQ come from the germline V gene. Treatment here: roughly 11-day PBMC culture with coronavirus spike peptide pools or control peptides (ViraFEST assay). The collection of CD4+ T cells from the unexposed donor took place before the COVID-19 pandemic (2011-2018). These data are taken from a study of vaccination and CD4 T cells after COVID-19. Whole-study results and caveats: Only post-vaccination samples contained a median roughly 90% of the reactive clones in convalescent patients. Post-infection sampling omitted early timepoints and covered relatively few convalescent patients.

This TCR came from a human donor in good health. The sample was CD4+ T cells from blood, cultured in vitro. This chain connects TRBV5-1 to TRBJ2-7; tentatively, D is TRBD2 (5 bases). DNA of the CDR3: TGCGCCAGCAGCCCCGGGGACTACGAGCAGTACTTC. Its translation: CASSPGDYEQYF.